This paragraph covers one T cell receptor (beta chain) sequence. As yet, its antigen is unknown. CDR3 size: 14 residues. Deletions cut 5 bases from V and 5 bases from J, with 15 bases between. In germline, CDR1 is MGHDK, CDR2 SYGVNS. This sample is part of a study of T cell repertoires in cytomegalovirus infection. Findings of the study overall: Pooled public TCR beta family frequency picked out CMV carriers with the relevant HLA. In two of eight donors, the top clonotype was HLA-C-restricted CMV-specific.

TCRdb ran MiXCR on the reads and lists one entry per CDR3 protein. This sample yields some 940,000 distinct CDR3 sequences, of which around 31% are seen a single time; about 14% belongs to the top ten. The rearrangement uses TRBV25-1 and TRBJ1-1; no firm D call. This clonotype originated in a human donor in good health (CMV status not recorded). Some clones in this sample may be carry-over from other donors' samples. Sequencing was performed on cultured CD8+ T cells from PBMCs, taken from culture after CMV antigen stimulation. The CDR3 loop is CASSSLWRETEAFF. DNA for the CDR3: TGTGCCAGCAGTTCCCTATGGAGGGAGACTGAAGCTTTCTTT. Drawing the rest from reference TRBV25-1 and TRBJ1-1, the complete variable domain is EADIYQTPRYLVIGTGKKITLECSQTMGHDKMYWYQQDPGMELHLIHYSYGVNSTEKGDLSSESTVSRIRTEHFPLTLESARPSHTSQYLCASSSLWRETEAFFGQGTRLTVV.